The T cell receptor beta chain described here comes from a study of T cells in Graves' hyperthyroidism and ophthalmopathy. Study-wide results and caveats: From stable hyperthyroidism, ophthalmopathy was set apart by a 13 V-J model.

CDR1 and CDR2 from the germline V gene are MDHEN and SYDVKM. V lost 7 bases and J lost 0, with 13 bases in between. CDR3 length equals 14 residues. This clonotype has a count of ten or more. No antigen is known for it. RNA transcripts were the template for amplifying TCR beta CDR3 regions. First-round RT-PCR of the TCR CDR3 relied on the HTBI primer set. TCRdb analysed the multiplex PCR reads with MiXCR anew, one entry per CDR3 protein. Altogether 490,000 or so distinct CDR3 sequences are present, roughly 23% being singletons, with the ten largest covering less than 65%. J is TRBJ2-7 and V is TRBV28; D uncertain. The clonotype was recovered from a woman aged 65 to 85 with Graves' ophthalmopathy. The sample comprised blood. The CDR3 DNA follows: TGTGCCAGCACCCAGACGGGCTTCTCCTACGAGCAGTACTTC. Protein sequence: CASTQTGFSYEQYF.